This T cell receptor (beta chain) was captured in a study of T cell responses to AZD1222 COVID-19 vaccine. Study-wide findings and caveats: Donors were largely white British and mainly female; clonal diversity was possibly underestimated. Nearly half of spike-specific TCRs reportedly go after variant regions that carry no mutations.

The method was immunoSEQ multiplex PCR; TCRdb's version includes in-frame clones alone and lacks a portion of them. The table has 85,000 to 100,000 clones, around four fifths seen once. With 4 bases removed from V and 9 bases from J, the gap between germline ends came to 13 bases. Germline-derived CDR1 and CDR2 are LGHDT and YNNKEL (reference sequence). The CDR3 has 13 amino acids. This clone turned up a few times. Its cognate antigen is unknown. The J gene is TRBJ2-1, the V gene TRBV3-1 (or the pseudogene TRBV3-2); D remains unclear. The source of this sequence is an adult in good health. Here the sequenced sample was peripheral blood, taken on day 0 of AZD1222 vaccination. The DNA for the CDR3 is TGTGCCAGCAGCCCTGGATGGATGGGTGAGCAGTTCTTC. Protein: CASSPGWMGEQFF.